These 18 T cell receptor beta chains were all obtained from the same sample, sequenced in a study of T cell responses to AZD1222 COVID-19 vaccine. TCRdb's copy holds only in-frame clones and misses some; the assay was immunoSEQ multiplex PCR. The data contain some 130,000 clones, approximately 91% of them singletons. The sequences come from peripheral blood, collected 28 days after the second AZD1222 dose. The origin of the receptors is an adult who received the AZD1222 COVID-19 vaccine.

The V and J genes are TRBV7-3 and TRBJ2-7; D is undetermined. Per germline, CDR1 SGHTA and CDR2 FQGTGA. The CDR3 spans 14 residues. The V end was cut by 5 bases, the J end by 6 bases, with 17 bases between. CDR3: CASSPNGLFAEQYF. CDR3 sequence (DNA): TGTGCCAGCAGCCCCAACGGGCTTTTCGCCGAGCAGTACTTC.

This clone was seen a handful of times. The V call is TRBV18, the J call TRBJ1-3; no definite D call. This CDR3 has 16 residues. The V and J ends lost 2 bases and 0 bases respectively, with 11 bases between them. CDR1 KGHSH and CDR2 LQKENI come from the germline V gene. The CDR3 is CASSPFGAPSGNTIYF. The CDR3 nucleotides are TGTGCCAGCTCACCATTCGGAGCCCCCTCTGGAAACACCATATATTTT.

The V gene is TRBV29-1, the J gene TRBJ1-2; D call uncertain. Trimming left V 3 bases short and J 1 base short, with 6 bases between. Germline loops: CDR1 SQVTM, CDR2 ANQGSEA. The CDR3 length is 12 residues. In DNA form, the CDR3 reads TGCAGCGTTGACCGGAATAACTATGGCTACACCTTC. Protein product: CSVDRNNYGYTF.

The gene calls are TRBV6-2 or TRBV6-3 and TRBJ2-1, with D perhaps TRBD1 (7 bases). The CDR3 length is 17 residues. Trimming left V 2 bases short and J 0 bases short, with 14 bases between. CDR1 is MNHEY, CDR2 SVGEGT, per germline. CDR3 protein: CASSYRGDRGSYNEQFF. The DNA for the CDR3 is TGTGCCAGCAGTTACAGGGGGGACAGAGGCTCCTACAATGAGCAGTTCTTC.

CDR3 in amino acids: CASSIDPRRIMNTEAFF. In DNA form, the CDR3 reads TGTGCCAGTAGTATAGACCCCCGGAGAATCATGAACACTGAAGCTTTCTTT. V is TRBV19 and J is TRBJ1-1; D not resolved. The V end lost 0 bases, the J end lost 0 bases, and 14 bases lay between the germline ends. The CDR3 is made up of 17 amino acids. Germline loops: CDR1 LNHDA, CDR2 SQIVND (reference sequence).

The chain is built from TRBV12-5 and TRBJ1-5; 10 nucleotides match TRBD1. Germline CDR1 and CDR2: LGHNT and FRNRAP. This CDR3 has 14 residues. The ends lost 4 bases at V and 4 bases at J; junction bases unmatched: 1. CDR3 nucleotides: TGTGCTAGTGGTTCGGGACAGGGGAATCAGCCCCAGCATTTT. Protein: CASGSGQGNQPQHF.

The chain joins TRBV2 to TRBJ1-1; 8 positions match TRBD1. Trimming cost V 5 bases and J 7 bases; bases outside gene matches: 9. Germline CDR1 SNHLY, CDR2 FYNNEI. The CDR3 length is 14 residues. The chain's CDR3 is CASSPQGAGSEAFF. CDR3 nucleotides: TGTGCCAGCAGTCCTCAGGGGGCAGGTAGTGAAGCTTTCTTT.

The V and J genes are TRBV13 and TRBJ1-3; D gene unclear. Germline values: CDR1 PRHDT, CDR2 FYEKMQ (reference sequence). With 5 bases removed from V and 5 bases from J, the gap between germline ends came to 10 bases. This CDR3 spans 13 amino acids. This chain's CDR3 is CASSPLSRNTIYF. As DNA, the CDR3 is TGTGCCAGCAGCCCCCTAAGTAGAAACACCATATATTTT.

The rearrangement links TRBV7-3 to TRBJ1-2; the D gene is possibly TRBD1 (5 bases). V lost 4 bases and J lost 5, with 17 bases in between. The V gene's germline CDR1 is SGHTA and CDR2 FQGTGA. This CDR3 comprises 15 residues. The CDR3 loop reads CASSYDSGGKYGYTF. The CDR3 coding sequence is TGTGCCAGCAGCTACGACTCTGGGGGGAAGTATGGCTACACCTTC. Using reference TRBV7-3 and TRBJ1-2 for the parts outside the CDR3, the full variable domain is GAGVSQTPSNKVTEKGKYVELRCDPISGHTALYWYRQSLGQGPEFLIYFQGTGAADDSGLPNDRFFAVRPEGSVSTLKIQRTERGDSAVYLCASSYDSGGKYGYTFGSGTRLTVV.

The chain carries TRBV5-1 and TRBJ1-4; 8 bases match TRBD1. This CDR3 has 13 amino acids. V shed 6 bases, J shed 5 bases, and the junction held 3 bases outside the gene matches. Germline V gives CDR1 SGHRS, CDR2 YFSETQ. The CDR3: CASTRDRNEKLFF. CDR3 DNA: TGCGCCAGCACCCGGGACAGGAATGAAAAACTGTTTTTT.

V is TRBV7-9 and J is TRBJ1-5, with 7 bases aligning to TRBD1. The CDR3 length is 13 residues. Germline CDR1 reads SEHNR; CDR2 reads FQNEAQ (reference sequence). The trim removed 0 bases at V and 13 bases at J, leaving 6 bases unmatched. The CDR3 sequence: CASSLADRDIQHF. The CDR3 region has the DNA TGTGCCAGCAGCTTAGCAGACAGGGACATTCAGCATTTT.

The gene calls are TRBV11-2 and TRBJ1-6, with a tentative D call TRBD1 (6 bases). V was trimmed by 0 bases and J by 9 bases, leaving 12 bases between them. The CDR3 is 15 residues long. Germline CDR1 is SGHAT and CDR2 is FQNNGV. CDR3: CASSLEPGDGSPLHF. Here the CDR3 DNA reads TGTGCCAGCAGCTTAGAACCAGGGGACGGTTCACCCCTCCACTTT.

This rearrangement joins TRBV29-1 to TRBJ1-6; D gene ambiguous. The ends were cut back, 6 bases at V and 10 bases at J, with 16 bases in the middle. There are 13 residues in the CDR3. CDR1 SQVTM and CDR2 ANQGSEA come from the germline V gene. CDR3: CSVNSGEGSPLHF. CDR3 bases: TGCAGCGTGAACAGTGGCGAAGGGTCACCCCTCCACTTT.

V usage is TRBV4-1 and J usage is TRBJ2-7; D ambiguous. CDR3 size: 15 residues. Trimming removed 0 bases at V and 4 bases at J, with 13 bases between. The germline CDR1 and CDR2 sequences are MGHRA and YSYEKL. CDR3 bases: TGCGCCAGCAGCCAAGATGCGACAATCGGGTACGAGCAGTACTTC. It yields the protein CASSQDATIGYEQYF.

This rearrangement joins TRBV18 to TRBJ1-1; D is undetermined. The V gene's germline CDR1 is KGHSH and CDR2 LQKENI. There are 13 residues in the CDR3. V lost 3 bases, J lost 3 bases, and 8 bases lay in between. This CDR3 reads CASSPIRDTEAFF. The DNA for the CDR3 is TGTGCCAGCTCACCTATCCGGGACACTGAAGCTTTCTTT.

CDR3 DNA: TGCGCCAGCAGCTTGGCTCGGGGGCTCACAGATACGCAGTATTTT. It codes for CASSLARGLTDTQYF. V and J are TRBV5-1 and TRBJ2-3; TRBD1 or TRBD2 may be the D gene (6 bases each). Germline-derived CDR1 and CDR2 are SGHRS and YFSETQ. This CDR3 is built from 15 residues. V was cut by 0 bases and J by 2 bases, with 10 bases left in between.

The chain carries TRBV6-5 and TRBJ2-3; maybe TRBD1 (5 bases). Germline V gene lookup returns CDR1 MNHEY and CDR2 SVGAGI. The CDR3 loop spans 14 amino acids. Between the trimmed V and J ends, which lost 6 bases and 5 bases, there was a span of 15 bases. CDR3 sequence (DNA): TGTGCCAGCAGCGTCTCGTCACAGGAAGATACGCAGTATTTT. This encodes CASSVSSQEDTQYF.

The V call is TRBV28, the J call TRBJ1-1; 7 nucleotides match TRBD1. In germline, CDR1 is MDHEN, CDR2 SYDVKM. CDR3 size: 17 residues. V was clipped by 1 base and J by 1 base; unmatched bases: 9. The CDR3 protein is CASSLSYGTDGNTEAFF. The CDR3, as DNA: TGTGCCAGCAGTTTATCCTACGGGACAGACGGGAACACTGAAGCTTTCTTT.